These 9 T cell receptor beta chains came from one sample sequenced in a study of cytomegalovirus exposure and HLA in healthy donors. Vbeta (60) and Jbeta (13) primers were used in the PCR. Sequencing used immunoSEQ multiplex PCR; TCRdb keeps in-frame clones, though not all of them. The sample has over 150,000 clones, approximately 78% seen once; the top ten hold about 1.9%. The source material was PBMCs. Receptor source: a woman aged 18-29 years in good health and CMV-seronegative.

The CDR3 bases are TGTGCCAGCAGTGACGGAAGACAGGGTTGGGATGGCTACACCTTC. Translated, it gives CASSDGRQGWDGYTF. This chain connects TRBV6-1 to TRBJ1-2, with TRBD1 identical over 7 bases. Germline trimming cut 3 bases from V and 6 bases from J; bases unmatched to any gene: 10. Germline V gene lookup returns CDR1 MNHNS and CDR2 SASEGT. The CDR3 is 15 amino acids.

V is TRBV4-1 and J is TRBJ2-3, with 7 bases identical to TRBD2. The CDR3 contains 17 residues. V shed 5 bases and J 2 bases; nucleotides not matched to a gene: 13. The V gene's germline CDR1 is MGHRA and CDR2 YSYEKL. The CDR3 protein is CASSKVWGGGDTDTQYF. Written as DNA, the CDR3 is TGCGCCAGCAGCAAAGTTTGGGGCGGGGGAGACACAGATACGCAGTATTTT.

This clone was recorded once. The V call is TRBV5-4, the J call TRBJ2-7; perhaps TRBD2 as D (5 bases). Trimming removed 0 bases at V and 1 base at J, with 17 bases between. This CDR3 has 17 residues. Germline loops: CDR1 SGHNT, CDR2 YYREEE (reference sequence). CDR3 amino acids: CASSLGGRRGRSYEQYF. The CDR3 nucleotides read TGTGCCAGCAGCTTGGGGGGTCGCCGTGGGAGATCCTACGAGCAGTACTTC.

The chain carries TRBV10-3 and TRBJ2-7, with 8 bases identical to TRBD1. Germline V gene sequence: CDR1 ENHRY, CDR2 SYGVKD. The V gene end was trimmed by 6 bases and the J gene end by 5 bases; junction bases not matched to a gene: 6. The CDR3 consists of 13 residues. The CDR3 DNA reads TGTGCCATCAGGGAGGGACAGGTCGACGAGCAGTACTTC. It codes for CAIREGQVDEQYF.

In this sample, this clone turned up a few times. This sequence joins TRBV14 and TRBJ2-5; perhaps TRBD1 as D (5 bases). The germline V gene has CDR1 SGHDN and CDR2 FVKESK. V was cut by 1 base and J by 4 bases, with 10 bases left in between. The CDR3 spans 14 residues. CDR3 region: CASSQGQMRETQYF. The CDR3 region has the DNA TGTGCCAGCAGCCAAGGACAGATGCGAGAGACCCAGTACTTC.

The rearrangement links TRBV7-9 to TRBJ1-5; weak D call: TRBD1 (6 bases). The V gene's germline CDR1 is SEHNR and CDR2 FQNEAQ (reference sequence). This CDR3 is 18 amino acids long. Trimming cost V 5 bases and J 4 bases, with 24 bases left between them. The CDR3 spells CASSPGGGGVLGNQPQHF. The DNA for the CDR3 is TGTGCCAGCAGCCCCGGAGGAGGGGGGGTTCTTGGGAATCAGCCCCAGCATTTT.

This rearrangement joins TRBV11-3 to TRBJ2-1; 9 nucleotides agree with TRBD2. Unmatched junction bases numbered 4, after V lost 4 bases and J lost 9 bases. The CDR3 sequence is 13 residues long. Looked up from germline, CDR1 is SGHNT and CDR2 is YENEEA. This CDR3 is CASSSGTSSEQFF. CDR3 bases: TGTGCCAGCAGCTCCGGGACTAGCAGTGAGCAGTTCTTC.

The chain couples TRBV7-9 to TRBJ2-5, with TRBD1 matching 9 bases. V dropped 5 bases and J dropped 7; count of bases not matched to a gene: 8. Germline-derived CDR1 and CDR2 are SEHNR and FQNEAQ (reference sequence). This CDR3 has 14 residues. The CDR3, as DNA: TGTGCCAGCAGCCCCTGGGGACAGGGCGGGACCCAGTACTTC. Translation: CASSPWGQGGTQYF.

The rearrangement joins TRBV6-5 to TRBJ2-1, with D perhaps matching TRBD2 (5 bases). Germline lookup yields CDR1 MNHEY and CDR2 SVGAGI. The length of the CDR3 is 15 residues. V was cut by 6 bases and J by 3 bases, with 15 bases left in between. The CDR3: CASSYTRPNYNEQFF. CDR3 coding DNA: TGTGCCAGCAGCTATACTAGGCCAAACTACAATGAGCAGTTCTTC.